The 20 T cell receptor beta chains below were found in one sample sequenced in a study of blood T cell repertoires in COVID-19. Produced via immunoSEQ multiplex PCR; TCRdb's table is partial and in-frame only. The profile shows over 70,000 clones, about 86% of them singletons. Source material: peripheral blood. The receptors were sampled from a human donor in a cohort sampled during active COVID-19.

This chain links TRBV7-2 with TRBJ2-3; tentatively, D is TRBD2 (5 bases). This CDR3 region has 14 residues. V gave up 1 base and J gave up 1 base, with 6 bases separating them. Germline assignment: CDR1 SGHTA and CDR2 FQGNSA. The CDR3 coding sequence is TGTGCCAGCAGCTTAGGGCGGGGCACAGATACGCAGTATTTT. Translated, it gives CASSLGRGTDTQYF.

V is TRBV18 and J is TRBJ2-1; D perhaps matches TRBD1 (6 bases). With 3 bases removed from V and 9 bases from J, the gap between germline ends came to 9 bases. The CDR3 sequence is 12 residues long. Germline CDR1 and CDR2: KGHSH and LQKENI. CDR3: CASSPDSPEQFF. The CDR3 nucleotides are TGTGCCAGCTCACCGGACAGTCCTGAGCAGTTCTTC.

This clone has just one count. The V call is TRBV10-1, the J call TRBJ2-1; 7 positions match TRBD1. Germline-derived CDR1 and CDR2 are WNHNN and SYGVQD (reference sequence). This CDR3 spans 15 amino acids. J lost 4 bases, V lost 10 bases, and 13 bases had no gene match. In DNA, the CDR3 is TGCGCCACCAAACCCCTAGGGGGCGATTACAATGAGCAGTTCTTC. The encoded protein is CATKPLGGDYNEQFF.

The chain joins TRBV9 to TRBJ1-2, with TRBD1 matching over 8 bases. Germline V gene data show CDR1 as SGDLS and CDR2 as YYNGEE. The CDR3 covers 17 residues. J was trimmed by 0 bases and V by 1 base; bases with no gene match: 8. This chain's CDR3 is CASSVQGAYSPNYGYTF. The CDR3 coding sequence is TGTGCCAGCAGCGTACAGGGGGCTTATTCTCCTAACTATGGCTACACCTTC.

This chain uses TRBV9 with TRBJ1-1; D possibly corresponds to TRBD1 (6 bases). The ends were cut back, 4 bases at V and 4 bases at J, with 17 bases in the middle. Germline CDR1 is SGDLS and CDR2 is YYNGEE. The length of the CDR3 is 15 residues. The CDR3 is CASSLTGMAGTEAFF. In DNA, the CDR3 is TGTGCCAGCAGCCTAACAGGGATGGCGGGCACTGAAGCTTTCTTT.

V gene TRBV18 combines with J gene TRBJ1-6; TRBD1 aligns across 7 bases. V trimming: 3 bases; J trimming: 7 bases; junction bases outside the gene matches: 6. The CDR3 consists of 15 residues. The germline CDR1 and CDR2 sequences are KGHSH and LQKENI. CDR3: CASSPLTGSNSPLHF. CDR3 bases: TGTGCCAGCTCACCGCTGACAGGGTCGAATTCACCCCTCCACTTT.

The chain couples TRBV7-3 to TRBJ1-2; possibly TRBD1 for D (5 bases). The germline V gene has CDR1 SGHTA and CDR2 FQGTGA. The CDR3 covers 17 residues. V dropped 1 base and J dropped 5 bases, with 20 bases sitting between them. DNA of the CDR3: TGTGCCAGCAGCTTAAACGCCCCTTCGGAGGGGTGGTATGGCTACACCTTC. Its translation: CASSLNAPSEGWYGYTF.

The chain couples TRBV5-1 to TRBJ2-6; 12 positions agree with TRBD1. Trimming removed 4 bases from V and 0 bases from J; junction bases left unmatched: 20. There are 23 residues in the CDR3. Germline V CDR1 and CDR2: SGHRS, YFSETQ. The CDR3 reads CASSQGPGQGAKYTGSGANVLTF. CDR3 bases: TGCGCCAGCAGCCAAGGACCGGGACAGGGGGCGAAATATACCGGCTCTGGGGCCAACGTCCTGACTTTC. The full variable domain, with the rest looked up from reference TRBV5-1 and TRBJ2-6, is KAGVTQTPRYLIKTRGQQVTLSCSPISGHRSVSWYQQTPGQGLQFLFEYFSETQRNKGNFPGRFSGRQFSNSRSEMNVSTLELGDSALYLCASSQGPGQGAKYTGSGANVLTFGAGSRLTVL.

The chain uses TRBV19 and TRBJ2-7, with TRBD1 as a possible D gene (6 bases). The germline V gene encodes CDR1 LNHDA and CDR2 SQIVND (reference sequence). The CDR3 loop spans 14 amino acids. Trimming removed 10 bases at V and 2 bases at J, with 18 bases between. The CDR3 DNA reads TGTGCCACCGCCAGGACAGAGACCACCTACGAGCAGTACTTC. This encodes CATARTETTYEQYF. Variable domain in full (rest from reference TRBV19 and TRBJ2-7): DGGITQSPKYLFRKEGQNVTLSCEQNLNHDAMYWYRQDPGQGLRLIYYSQIVNDFQKGDIAEGYSVSREKKESFPLTVTSAQKNPTAFYLCATARTETTYEQYFGPGTRLTVT.

The chain has TRBV6-5 and TRBJ2-7; 8 positions agree with TRBD2. The length of the CDR3 is 15 residues. The V segment lost 5 bases and the J segment 2 bases; nucleotides outside the gene matches: 8. CDR1 MNHEY and CDR2 SVGAGI come from the germline V gene. The CDR3 sequence: CASSSLGTRAYEQYF. Written as DNA, the CDR3 is TGTGCCAGCAGTAGCCTAGGGACTAGGGCCTACGAGCAGTACTTC.

The count of this clone is one. The chain employs TRBV15 and TRBJ1-5, with 10 nucleotides matching TRBD1. CDR3 length equals 15 residues. CDR1 and CDR2 (germline): LNHNV, YYDKDF (reference sequence). Trimming cost V 3 bases and J 5 bases; bases outside gene matches: 4. CDR3 nucleotides: TGTGCCACCAGCAGGGACGGGACAGGGGATCAGCCCCAGCATTTT. It translates to CATSRDGTGDQPQHF.

This rearrangement joins TRBV28 to TRBJ1-5; 8 positions agree with TRBD1. The CDR3 loop spans 15 amino acids. The germline V gene has CDR1 MDHEN and CDR2 SYDVKM. J lost 7 bases, V lost 6 bases, and 11 bases had no gene match. In DNA form, the CDR3 reads TGTGCCAGCAGCTCGTATACAGGGGGTGGGCAGCCCCAGCATTTT. Translating it yields CASSSYTGGGQPQHF.

The chain combines TRBV5-1 with TRBJ1-4; 8 nucleotides align to TRBD1. The CDR3 is 18 amino acids. Germline V gene sequence: CDR1 SGHRS, CDR2 YFSETQ. V shed 0 bases and J 0 bases; nucleotides not matched to a gene: 7. CDR3 sequence: CASSLDRRGRATNEKLFF. The DNA of the CDR3 is TGCGCCAGCAGCTTGGATCGCAGGGGGCGGGCAACTAATGAAAAACTGTTTTTT.

The CDR3 here is CSVSGQTNTEAFF. The CDR3 DNA reads TGCAGCGTTTCCGGACAGACGAACACTGAAGCTTTCTTT. The rearrangement links TRBV29-1 to TRBJ1-1; tentative D call: TRBD1 (6 bases). CDR3 size: 13 residues. Germline-derived CDR1 and CDR2 are SQVTM and ANQGSEA. V dropped 5 bases and J dropped 1 base, with 11 bases sitting between them. Full variable domain (outside the CDR3, taken from reference TRBV29-1 and TRBJ1-1): SAVISQKPSRDICQRGTSLTIQCQVDSQVTMMFWYRQQPGQSLTLIATANQGSEATYESGFVIDKFPISRPNLTFSTLTVSNMSPEDSSIYLCSVSGQTNTEAFFGQGTRLTVV.

The V and J genes are TRBV5-4 and TRBJ2-1, with TRBD2 identical over 11 bases. Trimming removed 4 bases from V and 6 bases from J; junction bases left unmatched: 12. Germline V CDR1 and CDR2: SGHNT, YYREEE (reference sequence). This CDR3 region has 17 residues. CDR3 nucleotide sequence: TGTGCCAGCAGCCCCCCGACCGGGACTAGCGGATTCAATGAGCAGTTCTTC. Protein product: CASSPPTGTSGFNEQFF.

This chain uses TRBV5-8 with TRBJ1-5, with TRBD1 matching 8 bases. Trimming cost V 6 bases and J 5 bases; bases outside gene matches: 4. Germline loops: CDR1 SGHTS, CDR2 YDEGEE. The CDR3 loop spans 13 amino acids. CDR3: CASTTGEYQPQHF. As DNA, the CDR3 is TGTGCCAGCACGACAGGGGAATATCAGCCCCAGCATTTT.

This clone occurred once. The rearrangement links TRBV3-1 (or the pseudogene TRBV3-2) to TRBJ2-3; 8 nucleotides align to TRBD1. Unmatched junction bases numbered 3, after V lost 4 bases and J lost 0 bases. Germline V gene lookup returns CDR1 LGHDT and CDR2 YNNKEL (reference sequence). This CDR3 is built from 15 residues. CDR3 loop: CASSPWTGSTDTQYF. For the CDR3, the DNA is TGTGCCAGCAGCCCCTGGACAGGGAGCACAGATACGCAGTATTTT.

This chain connects TRBV28 to TRBJ2-5; TRBD1 aligns across 9 bases. Germline trimming cut 3 bases from V and 3 bases from J; bases unmatched to any gene: 2. The V gene's germline CDR1 is MDHEN and CDR2 SYDVKM. This CDR3 has 14 residues. This chain's CDR3 is CASSLGTGKETQYF. The CDR3 nucleotides read TGTGCCAGCAGTTTGGGGACAGGGAAAGAGACCCAGTACTTC.

This chain joins TRBV10-3 and TRBJ1-1, with 9 bases that match TRBD1. Germline lookup yields CDR1 ENHRY and CDR2 SYGVKD. The CDR3 contains 17 residues. The V and J ends lost 0 bases and 2 bases, in that order; junction bases with no gene match: 7. The CDR3 nucleotides are TGTGCCATCAGTGAGTCGGGAACAGGGGGCGCAAACACTGAAGCTTTCTTT. Residues: CAISESGTGGANTEAFF.

This sequence joins TRBV7-3 and TRBJ2-7, with D perhaps matching TRBD2 (6 bases). V dropped 5 bases and J dropped 3 bases, with 17 bases sitting between them. This CDR3 is built from 15 residues. The germline CDR1 and CDR2 sequences are SGHTA and FQGTGA. DNA of the CDR3: TGTGCCAGCAGCCTTGGGGGGTTGCTAAACTACGAGCAGTACTTC. It translates to CASSLGGLLNYEQYF.